This T cell receptor (beta chain) appears in the sequencing data of a study of neurological immune-mediated disorders. General study results and limits: The expanded clones of different subjects shared no CDR3 amino acid sequences (suggesting private repertoires in all groups).

Germline CDR1 and CDR2: SGHRS and YFSETQ. V shed 4 bases, J shed 8 bases, and the junction held 8 bases outside the gene matches. This CDR3 comprises 15 residues. TCRdb fed the 5' RACE reads into MiXCR, producing one record per CDR3 protein. The sample has about 82,000 distinct CDR3 sequences, 2.5% to 3% seen once. This clonotype was counted many times. Antigen: not known. The V call is TRBV5-1, the J call TRBJ2-1; 11 bases are a match to TRBD2. The source is a woman in her thirties with multiple sclerosis. Sequences were obtained from PBMCs. In DNA, the CDR3 is TGCGCCAGCAGCAACAGACTAGCGGGAAAGTATGAGCAGTTCTTC. Translating gives CASSNRLAGKYEQFF.